One TCR beta chain is described in this entry. These data are taken from a study of technical replicates of blood from four donors. Libraries were prepared by immunoSEQ multiplex PCR; TCRdb keeps only in-frame clonotypes and omits some of them. The sample comprises about 68,000 clones, 95% to 97% of which are singletons, and 0.2% to 0.3% rests with the top ten. The germline V and J ends were trimmed by 0 bases and 5 bases, with 13 bases remaining between them. The V gene's germline CDR1 is MNHEY and CDR2 SVGAGI. The CDR3 totals 15 residues. The sequence was obtained from a human donor in good health. This chain uses TRBV6-5 with TRBJ2-5; D is uncertain. The sequenced sample was T cells isolated from PBMCs. The CDR3 region is CASSYSKELRETQYF. The CDR3 nucleotides are TGTGCCAGCAGTTACTCGAAGGAGTTGCGGGAGACCCAGTACTTC.